The present entry profiles one T cell receptor (beta chain) with its context. Primers included in the PCR were 60 Vbeta and 13 Jbeta primers. The table came from immunoSEQ multiplex PCR; TCRdb's copy has only in-frame clones and leaves some out. In the table there are 250,000 to 350,000 clones, approximately 90% of which are singletons. Trimming took off 0 bases at V and 8 bases at J, with 13 bases between the two ends. The CDR3 runs 14 residues. In germline, CDR1 is MNHEY, CDR2 SVGAGI. The data originate from a study of cytomegalovirus exposure and HLA in healthy donors. The sequencing input was PBMCs. The V call is TRBV6-5, the J call TRBJ1-1; D call uncertain. This receptor was identified in a woman under 30 in good health and CMV-seronegative. CDR3 bases: TGTGCCAGCAGTTACTCGATAGTAGGGAGAGAAGCTTTCTTT. Amino acids: CASSYSIVGREAFF.